Listed below are T cell receptor beta chains from one sample, sequenced in a study of blood T cells in healthy people across ages. Each CDR3 protein is one row after TCRdb ran MiXCR on the 5' RACE reads. The table shows approximately 320,000 distinct CDR3 sequences, with roughly 27% occurring only once. The sequenced sample was blood. The receptors were gathered from a woman between 65 and 79 years old in good health. CDR3s include the opening cysteine and the closing phenylalanine or tryptophan. D genes are given only for firm matches. Clone size is not always given. Where it is, it says once, few, many or a class for expanded clones.

V	J	D	size	DNA	CDR3
TRBV9	TRBJ2-3	TRBD2	few	TGTGCCAGCAGCCCCGGGGCGGGAGGTCTTAGCACAGATACGCAGTATTTT	CASSPGAGGLSTDTQYF
TRBV28	TRBJ1-4	-	few	TGTGCCAGCAGTCCCTTGGGGGGTCCTGAAAAACTGTTTTTT	CASSPLGGPEKLFF
TRBV29-1	TRBJ1-2	-	-	TGCAGCGCTATCGGGACGATCTATGGCTACACCTTC	CSAIGTIYGYTF
TRBV6-5	TRBJ1-2	TRBD1	-	TGTGCCAGCAGGTCAGGGGGTGACTATGGCTACACCTTC	CASRSGGDYGYTF
TRBV5-1	TRBJ2-7	-	-	TGCGCCAGCAGCTCACCCTTGGGGAGACCTCAAACGGTGGAGCAGTACTTC	CASSSPLGRPQTVEQYF
TRBV21-1	TRBJ2-5	-	many	TGTGCCAGCAATGAGCAAGGACACCAAGAGACCCAGTACTTC	CASNEQGHQETQYF
TRBV11-2	TRBJ1-2	-	-	TGTGCCAGCAGCGGTGACCTGGGCTATGGCTACCCCTTC	CASSGDLGYGYPF
TRBV10-3	TRBJ2-6	-	-	TGTGCCATCAGTGAGGGAATAGCTGGGGCCAACGTCCTGACTTTC	CAISEGIAGANVLTF
TRBV7-9	TRBJ2-3	-	-	TGTGCCAGCAGCACCGACCGGGCCCCGAGTCGGCAGTATTTT	CASSTDRAPSRQYF
TRBV3-1	TRBJ1-2	-	-	TGTGCCAGCAGCCAGGACTTTGACTATGGCTACACCTTC	CASSQDFDYGYTF
TRBV2	TRBJ1-6	-	-	TGTGCCAGCAGTGAAAAGAGGGCCGGTAATTCACCCCTCCACTTT	CASSEKRAGNSPLHF
TRBV5-1	TRBJ2-5	-	-	TGCGCCAGCAACGGTTTAGAGACCCAGTACTTC	CASNGLETQYF
TRBV3-1	TRBJ2-5	TRBD1	-	TGTGCCAGCAGCCCCCCTACAGGGGGCGCGTTAGAGCAGTACTTC	CASSPPTGGALEQYF
TRBV19	TRBJ1-2	TRBD1	-	TGTGCCAGTAGTATCGACGTTCAGGGGGCCTATGGCTACACCTTC	CASSIDVQGAYGYTF
TRBV2	TRBJ1-4	-	-	TGTGCCAGCAGTGAAGGAACTGTGGTGGCTGAAAAACTGTTTTTT	CASSEGTVVAEKLFF
TRBV7-3	TRBJ2-5	-	few	TGTGCCAGCAGCTCCGGGGATTTAGAGACCCAGTACTTC	CASSSGDLETQYF
TRBV6-2/TRBV6-3	TRBJ1-5	-	-	TGTGCCAGCACCTCACAGGCGAAGCGTAATCAGCCCCAGCATTTT	CASTSQAKRNQPQHF
TRBV27	TRBJ2-1	-	-	TGTGCCAGCAGTTGGTGGGGGAGCGGAAATGAGCAGTTCTTC	CASSWWGSGNEQFF
TRBV28	TRBJ1-4	TRBD1	few	TGTGCCAGCAGTTCGGGACAGGGCCAAAAACTGTTTTTT	CASSSGQGQKLFF
TRBV29-1	TRBJ1-1	TRBD1	-	TGCAGCGTTACCGGGACAGGGGGCGCGATGAACACTGAAGCTTTCTTT	CSVTGTGGAMNTEAFF
TRBV2	TRBJ1-3	-	few	TGTGCCAGCATCGGGAAATTCTCTGGAAACACCATATATTTT	CASIGKFSGNTIYF
TRBV20-1	TRBJ1-1	TRBD1	-	TGCAGTGCCCACGGACAGGGTGGTTTCGGCACTGAAGCCTTCTTT	CSAHGQGGFGTEAFF
TRBV6-1	TRBJ2-7	TRBD2	few	TGTGCCAGCAGTGACCCGTGGGGGACTAGCGGGATTAGCTCCTACGAGCAGTACTTC	CASSDPWGTSGISSYEQYF
TRBV5-1	TRBJ2-5	TRBD1	-	TGCGCCAGCAGCCCCCAGACAGGGGGCGCGGAGACCCAGTACTTC	CASSPQTGGAETQYF
TRBV3-1	TRBJ1-6	-	-	TGTGCCAGCAGCCCCTGGGACGCGAGAGATTCACCCCTCCACTTT	CASSPWDARDSPLHF
TRBV20-1	TRBJ2-3	TRBD2	-	TGCAGTGCTAGAGATGGGACTAGCGGAACAGATACGCAGTATTTT	CSARDGTSGTDTQYF